Below are 5 T cell receptor beta chains sequenced from a single sample in a study of blood T cells in healthy people across ages. The authors ran a second PCR of roughly 6 to 11 cycles using a sample-barcoded 5' primer and a J-beta primer mix. One entry per CDR3 protein results from TCRdb running MiXCR on the 5' RACE reads. The sample records 910,000 or so distinct CDR3 sequences, 45% to 60% being singletons. What was sequenced was blood. The receptors come from a woman aged 55-69 years in good health.

This clonotype appeared a single time. A much more abundant neighbour one base away suggests this may be a read error. V gene TRBV9 combines with J gene TRBJ1-2; D is possibly TRBD1 (5 bases). The CDR3 is 15 residues long. Germline V lookup: CDR1 SGDLS, CDR2 YYNGEE. The V gene lost 4 bases and the J gene lost 6 bases, with 19 bases spanning the gap. The DNA of the CDR3 is TGTGCCAGCAGCTCCCGGGCAAGGGGCATCGATGGCTACACCTTC. This codes for CASSSRARGIDGYTF. The full variable domain, rest sourced from reference TRBV9 and TRBJ1-2, is DSGVTQTPKHLITATGQRVTLRCSPRSGDLSVYWYQQSLDQGLQFLIQYYNGEERAKGNILERFSAQQFPDLHSELNLSSLELGDSALYFCASSSRARGIDGYTFGSGTRLTVV.

This chain joins TRBV5-6 and TRBJ1-4; no firm D call. This CDR3 has 12 residues. Germline CDR1 and CDR2: SGHDT and YYEEEE. V was trimmed by 4 bases and J by 10 bases, leaving 11 bases between them. This CDR3 is CASSQAPGKLFF. The CDR3 bases are TGTGCCAGCAGCCAAGCCCCAGGAAAACTGTTTTTT.

The CDR3 spells CASSPITGAPNYGYTF. DNA of the CDR3: TGTGCCAGCAGCCCAATTACAGGGGCACCTAACTATGGCTACACCTTC. The chain couples TRBV11-2 to TRBJ1-2, with 7 nucleotides matching TRBD1. The germline V gene encodes CDR1 SGHAT and CDR2 FQNNGV. V lost 5 bases, J lost 0 bases, and 9 bases stayed unmatched. This CDR3 spans 16 amino acids. The whole variable domain, filled in from reference TRBV11-2 and TRBJ1-2, reads EAGVAQSPRYKIIEKRQSVAFWCNPISGHATLYWYQQILGQGPKLLIQFQNNGVVDDSQLPKDRFSAERLKGVDSTLKIQPAKLEDSAVYLCASSPITGAPNYGYTFGSGTRLTVV.

This clonotype was counted a few times. This sequence joins TRBV4-2 and TRBJ2-7, with D perhaps matching TRBD1 (5 bases). Germline V gene data show CDR1 as LGHNA and CDR2 as YNFKEQ. This CDR3 has 15 amino acids. The ends were cut back, 4 bases at V and 3 bases at J, with 16 bases in the middle. Here the CDR3 DNA reads TGTGCCAGCAGCCTCTACATGGGGCAGAACTACGAGCAGTACTTC. Its protein is CASSLYMGQNYEQYF.

The rearrangement uses TRBV29-1 and TRBJ2-4, with 8 nucleotides matching TRBD2. J was trimmed by 0 bases and V by 4 bases; bases with no gene match: 11. This CDR3 region has 17 residues. Germline loops: CDR1 SQVTM, CDR2 ANQGSEA. CDR3 residues: CSVAGGRPTIAKNIQYF. For the CDR3, the DNA is TGCAGCGTTGCGGGAGGGCGCCCAACCATAGCCAAAAACATTCAGTACTTC.